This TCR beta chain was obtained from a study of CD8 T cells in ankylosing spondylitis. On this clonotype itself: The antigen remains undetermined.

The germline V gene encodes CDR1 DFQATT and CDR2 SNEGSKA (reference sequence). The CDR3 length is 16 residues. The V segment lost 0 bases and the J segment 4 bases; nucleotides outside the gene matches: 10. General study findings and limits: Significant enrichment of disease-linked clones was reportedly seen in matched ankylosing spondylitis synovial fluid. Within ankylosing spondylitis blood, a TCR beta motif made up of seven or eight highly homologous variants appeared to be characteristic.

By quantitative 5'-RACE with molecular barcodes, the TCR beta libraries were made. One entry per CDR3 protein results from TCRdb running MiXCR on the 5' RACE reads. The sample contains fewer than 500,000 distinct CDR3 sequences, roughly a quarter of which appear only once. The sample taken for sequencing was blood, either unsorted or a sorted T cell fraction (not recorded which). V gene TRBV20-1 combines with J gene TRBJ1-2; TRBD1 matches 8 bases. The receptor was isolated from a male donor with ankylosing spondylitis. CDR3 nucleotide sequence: TGCAGTGCTAGAGATCGGAGGACAGGGTCTGCCTATGGCTACACCTTC. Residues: CSARDRRTGSAYGYTF.